One sample yielded the 24 T cell receptor beta chains listed below, sequenced in a study of OX40 agonist ivuxolimab in advanced cancers. Here immunoSEQ multiplex PCR was the method, and the copy in TCRdb shows in-frame clones only, minus some. The table shows around 47,000 clones, with around 84% occurring only once. The material was CD4+ or CD8+ T cells sorted from blood, obtained in a trial of the OX40 agonist ivuxolimab. These receptor sequences come from an adult with an advanced solid tumor such as melanoma, head and neck, liver or kidney cancer.

The CDR3 sequence: CAIREGPGGVLAEAFF. The CDR3 region has the DNA TGTGCCATCAGGGAGGGGCCCGGGGGGGTGTTGGCTGAAGCTTTCTTT. The chain is built from TRBV10-3 and TRBJ1-1; possible D gene TRBD1, 5 bases. CDR1 ENHRY and CDR2 SYGVKD come from the germline V gene. The CDR3 spans 16 residues. The V end was cut by 6 bases, the J end by 6 bases, with 23 bases between.

This clone was detected ten times or more. The chain couples TRBV5-6 to TRBJ2-5; D is possibly TRBD1 (6 bases). This CDR3 has 14 amino acids. V was pared by 1 base and J by 5 bases, with 12 bases between. In germline, CDR1 is SGHDT, CDR2 YYEEEE. CDR3 protein: CASSLLNREETQYF. DNA for the CDR3: TGTGCCAGCAGCTTGCTCAACAGGGAGGAGACCCAGTACTTC.

This clone was counted between two and nine times. V and J are TRBV4-1 and TRBJ1-1, with TRBD1 identical over 7 bases. CDR3 length equals 14 residues. Germline V gives CDR1 MGHRA, CDR2 YSYEKL. Germline trimming cut 0 bases from V and 5 bases from J; bases unmatched to any gene: 3. CDR3 in DNA: TGCGCCAGCAGCCAAGACAGGGGGGTAACTGAAGCTTTCTTT. Amino acids: CASSQDRGVTEAFF.

This rearrangement joins TRBV28 to TRBJ2-4; 8 bases are shared with TRBD2. CDR3 size: 16 residues. V gave up 1 base and J gave up 8 bases; unmatched junction bases: 10. From germline, CDR1 is MDHEN and CDR2 SYDVKM. The CDR3 protein is CASSLYSGRLGDIQYF. The CDR3 DNA reads as TGTGCCAGCAGTTTATACAGCGGGAGACTCGGAGACATTCAGTACTTC.

DNA for the CDR3: TGTGCCAGCAGCTTAGAATTTCTAGCGAGCCCCTACAATGAGCAGTTCTTC. Its protein product is CASSLEFLASPYNEQFF. V is TRBV7-6 and J is TRBJ2-1, with TRBD2 as a possible D gene (6 bases). This CDR3 contains 17 residues. V lost 1 base and J 2 bases, leaving 15 bases between the germline ends. The V gene's germline CDR1 is SGHVS and CDR2 FNYEAQ.

The chain joins TRBV2 to TRBJ1-1, with D tentatively TRBD1 (5 bases). Trimming shortened V by 9 bases and J by 11 bases, and 19 bases separated the two germline ends. The germline V gene has CDR1 SNHLY and CDR2 FYNNEI. This CDR3 is built from 12 residues. The CDR3 DNA sequence: TGTGCCAGTCCGGACGGCCTCGGGGGGGCTTTCTTT. It codes for CASPDGLGGAFF.

This chain links TRBV27 with TRBJ1-4, with a possible D match to TRBD1 (6 bases). The germline CDR1 and CDR2 sequences are MNHEY and SMNVEV (reference sequence). CDR3 length: 14 amino acids. Between the trimmed V and J ends, which lost 3 bases and 3 bases, there was a span of 8 bases. The CDR3 DNA sequence: TGTGCCAGCAGTTTGACAGGAGCTAATGAAAAACTGTTTTTT. Its protein product is CASSLTGANEKLFF.

V usage is TRBV19 and J usage is TRBJ2-3, with TRBD2 identical over 9 bases. The CDR3 length is 15 residues. The J segment lost 3 bases and the V segment lost 5 bases, leaving 6 bases of the junction unmatched. CDR1 and CDR2 (germline): LNHDA, SQIVND (reference sequence). This chain's CDR3 is CASSPLAGRTDTQYF. DNA for the CDR3: TGTGCCAGTAGTCCTCTAGCGGGACGGACAGATACGCAGTATTTT.

This chain links TRBV27 with TRBJ1-1, with D perhaps matching TRBD1 (5 bases). The CDR3 length is 15 residues. The germline V gene has CDR1 MNHEY and CDR2 SMNVEV (reference sequence). Trimming removed 0 bases at V and 4 bases at J, with 12 bases between. The CDR3 DNA follows: TGTGCCAGCAGTTTATCGGGCGGGACGGGCACTGAAGCTTTCTTT. Translation gives CASSLSGGTGTEAFF.

The J gene is TRBJ2-2, the V gene TRBV2; weak D call: TRBD1 (6 bases). CDR1 is SNHLY, CDR2 FYNNEI, per germline. V lost 5 bases to trimming and J lost 7 bases, with 17 bases between them. The length of the CDR3 is 15 residues. CDR3 protein: CASSPTGFYGGELFF. The CDR3 DNA reads TGTGCCAGCAGTCCTACAGGGTTCTACGGCGGGGAGCTGTTTTTT.

The chain joins TRBV4-3 to TRBJ2-2; 7 bases map to TRBD2. Per germline, CDR1 LGHNA and CDR2 YSLEER. The V segment lost 2 bases and the J segment 0 bases; nucleotides outside the gene matches: 6. CDR3 length equals 17 residues. The CDR3 DNA follows: TGCGCCAGCAGCCAATTCCCCAGCGGGGCGAACACCGGGGAGCTGTTTTTT. Translated: CASSQFPSGANTGELFF.

This chain connects TRBV28 to TRBJ2-2; D is uncertain. This CDR3 is 14 amino acids long. With 7 bases removed from V and 6 bases from J, the gap between germline ends came to 15 bases. Germline CDR1 is MDHEN and CDR2 is SYDVKM. The CDR3 DNA reads TGTGCCAGCAATCTTATGACCGGTCCCGGGGAGCTGTTTTTT. Its protein is CASNLMTGPGELFF.

Relative to its sample, this clone is large. This sequence joins TRBV2 and TRBJ2-7, with D perhaps TRBD1 (6 bases). Germline V CDR1 and CDR2: SNHLY, FYNNEI. Trimming removed 5 bases at V and 3 bases at J, with 11 bases between. There are 13 residues in the CDR3. The CDR3 DNA follows: TGTGCCAGCAGTAGTGAACAGGGCTACGAGCAGTACTTC. Encoded protein: CASSSEQGYEQYF.

The CDR3 region has the DNA TGCGCCAGCAGCCAAGATCCGGGACAGGCGCCTACAGATACGCAGTATTTT. Amino acid sequence: CASSQDPGQAPTDTQYF. The chain is built from TRBV4-3 and TRBJ2-3; 8 bases match TRBD1. J gave up 3 bases and V 0 bases, and 8 bases lay outside the gene matches. In germline, CDR1 is LGHNA, CDR2 YSLEER. This CDR3 has 17 amino acids.

This chain joins TRBV13 and TRBJ2-7; D not resolved. From germline, CDR1 is PRHDT and CDR2 FYEKMQ (reference sequence). V was clipped by 6 bases and J by 6 bases, with 12 bases between them. The CDR3 spans 12 residues. The CDR3 here is CASSSKSLEQYF. CDR3 coding DNA: TGTGCCAGCAGTTCAAAGTCCCTCGAGCAGTACTTC.

The chain employs TRBV27 and TRBJ2-3, with 12 bases fitting TRBD1. The length of the CDR3 is 15 residues. The V segment lost 6 bases and the J segment 2 bases; nucleotides outside the gene matches: 3. Germline V gene data show CDR1 as MNHEY and CDR2 as SMNVEV (reference sequence). CDR3 loop: CASRLGQGATDTQYF. DNA for the CDR3: TGTGCCAGCAGGCTGGGACAGGGGGCCACAGATACGCAGTATTTT.

The V and J genes are TRBV2 and TRBJ2-1; TRBD2 aligns across 11 bases. The CDR3 is made up of 16 amino acids. J was trimmed by 3 bases and V by 2 bases; bases with no gene match: 3. Germline V gene data show CDR1 as SNHLY and CDR2 as FYNNEI. The DNA for the CDR3 is TGTGCCAGCAGTGAAACTAGCGGGGGCTACTACAATGAGCAGTTCTTC. Translation: CASSETSGGYYNEQFF. Full variable domain (outside the CDR3, taken from reference TRBV2 and TRBJ2-1): EPEVTQTPSHQVTQMGQEVILRCVPISNHLYFYWYRQILGQKVEFLVSFYNNEISEKSEIFDDQFSVERPDGSNFTLKIRSTKLEDSAMYFCASSETSGGYYNEQFFGPGTRLTVL.

V usage is TRBV11-3 and J usage is TRBJ1-1; D not resolved. The germline gives CDR1 SGHNT, CDR2 YENEEA. The CDR3 runs 13 residues. V lost 5 bases, J lost 0 bases, and 7 bases lay in between. CDR3 nucleotide sequence: TGTGCCAGCAGCGGGCGGTTGAACACTGAAGCTTTCTTT. Translating it yields CASSGRLNTEAFF.

The V gene is TRBV6-6, the J gene TRBJ1-4, with a tentative D call TRBD1 (5 bases). Germline CDR1 reads MNHNY; CDR2 reads SVGAGI (reference sequence). Trimming removed 5 bases at V and 1 base at J, with 8 bases between. The CDR3 loop spans 14 amino acids. The CDR3 loop is CASSPRVTNEKLFF. The CDR3 DNA is TGTGCCAGCAGTCCCAGGGTAACTAATGAAAAACTGTTTTTT.

This CDR3 reads CAISEAGPAAGELFF. The CDR3 nucleotides read TGTGCCATCAGTGAGGCAGGACCGGCCGCCGGGGAGCTGTTTTTT. V usage is TRBV10-3 and J usage is TRBJ2-2; D remains ambiguous. The germline V and J ends were trimmed by 2 bases and 6 bases, with 13 bases remaining between them. The CDR3 covers 15 residues. Germline V gene sequence: CDR1 ENHRY, CDR2 SYGVKD.

The chain is built from TRBV7-9 and TRBJ2-7; a possible D gene is TRBD1 (6 bases). V was cut by 7 bases and J by 5 bases, with 12 bases left in between. This CDR3 contains 12 residues. Germline V gives CDR1 SEHNR, CDR2 FQNEAQ (reference sequence). The CDR3 DNA reads TGTGCCAGCAAAACAGGGAACCACGAGCAGTACTTC. It encodes CASKTGNHEQYF.

The J gene is TRBJ2-3, the V gene TRBV11-3; D uncertain. Trimming stripped 1 base from V and 7 bases from J, with 6 bases between. CDR3 size: 12 residues. CDR1 and CDR2 (germline): SGHNT, YENEEA. CDR3 region: CASSLVRNTQYF. DNA for the CDR3: TGTGCCAGCAGCTTAGTTAGGAATACGCAGTATTTT.

J is TRBJ2-5 and V is TRBV27; 9 bases match TRBD1. Unmatched junction bases numbered 6, after V lost 3 bases and J lost 4 bases. The CDR3 loop spans 15 amino acids. Germline V CDR1 and CDR2: MNHEY, SMNVEV (reference sequence). In DNA form, the CDR3 reads TGTGCCAGCAGTTTTCTCCGGGACAGGGCAGAGACCCAGTACTTC. It codes for CASSFLRDRAETQYF.

The CDR3 reads CASSSLDQQYF. The CDR3 DNA reads as TGTGCCAGCAGTTCACTAGACCAGCAGTACTTC. The chain couples TRBV6-6 to TRBJ2-5; the D gene is possibly TRBD2 (5 bases). CDR1 MNHNY and CDR2 SVGAGI come from the germline V gene (reference sequence). The CDR3 is 11 residues long. Trimming removed 4 bases at V and 11 bases at J, with 11 bases between.